Reported below is one T cell receptor beta chain. The antigen is undetermined. TCRbeta library construction was performed incorporating unique molecular identifiers. TCRdb fed the PCR reads into MiXCR, producing one record per CDR3 protein. The sample contains a few hundred thousand distinct CDR3 sequences, roughly 30% of which appear only once. The data stem from a study of T-cell reconstitution after alpha-beta-depleted transplantation in children. General observations from the study: T-cell numbers and diversity one year post-transplant derived largely from freshly generated T cells.

Trimming left V 5 bases short and J 12 bases short, with 14 bases between. CDR3 length: 12 amino acids. The TCR sequence derives from a boy younger than two with Wiskott-Aldrich syndrome, due to receive a stem cell transplant. The V gene is TRBV12-3 or TRBV12-4, the J gene TRBJ2-1, with D hard to call. Sequencing used PBMCs, obtained before TCRalphabeta/CD19-depleted stem cell transplant. The CDR3 bases are TGTGCCAGCAGTATAGTAGGGATGGGGCAGTTCTTC. This translates into CASSIVGMGQFF.